This T cell receptor (beta chain) was captured in a study of cytomegalovirus exposure and HLA in healthy donors. Study information: It was reported in a later analysis that the 120 or so validation repertoires used the same platform as the approximately 670 first-cohort repertoires.

A note on this clone: Its antigen is not identified.

Study findings and constraints: The investigators catalogued some 150 TCR beta chains as cytomegalovirus-associated. The dataset shows that most TCR sequences were rare, while some public TCRs occurred in many donors.

CDR3 length: 14 residues. Trimming removed 4 bases from V and 13 bases from J; junction bases left unmatched: 12. Germline CDR1 is SNHLY and CDR2 is FYNNEI. The method was immunoSEQ multiplex PCR; TCRdb's version includes in-frame clones alone and lacks a portion of them. Of 150,000 to 200,000 clones detected, 75% to 90% appear once; the ten largest clones hold around 2.4%. This receptor was taken from a young woman in good health and CMV-seronegative. The genes are TRBV2 and TRBJ2-1; 8 positions match TRBD1. The sequencing sample was made of PBMCs. CDR3: CASSGSTGVLFQFF. CDR3 in DNA: TGTGCCAGCAGTGGATCGACAGGGGTCCTCTTTCAGTTCTTC.